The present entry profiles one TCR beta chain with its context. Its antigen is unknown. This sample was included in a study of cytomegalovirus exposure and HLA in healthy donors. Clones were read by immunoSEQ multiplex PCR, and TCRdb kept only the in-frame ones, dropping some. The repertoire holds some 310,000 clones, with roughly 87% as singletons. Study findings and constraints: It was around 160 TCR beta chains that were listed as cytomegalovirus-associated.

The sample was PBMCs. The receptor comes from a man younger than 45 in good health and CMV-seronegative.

The CDR3 loop reads CASSIQQRNYGYTF. DNA for the CDR3: TGTGCCAGCAGTATTCAACAGAGAAACTATGGCTACACCTTC. The V and J genes are TRBV6-5 and TRBJ1-2, with unresolved D. Trimming removed 5 bases at V and 2 bases at J, with 12 bases between. Germline V gene lookup returns CDR1 MNHEY and CDR2 SVGAGI. The CDR3 contains 14 residues.